This passage covers 7 T cell receptor beta chains from one sample sequenced in a study of T cell repertoires in MIS-A myocarditis. Assay used: immunoSEQ multiplex PCR; TCRdb lists only in-frame clones, some missing. This sample has roughly 14,000 clones, with roughly 81% found just once. The sequencing sample was made of left ventricle heart tissue obtained at autopsy. The receptors originated from a man between 18 and 35 years old with fulminant myocarditis from multisystem inflammatory syndrome in adults (MIS-A) after COVID-19.

This chain links TRBV5-5 with TRBJ1-2; a possible D gene is TRBD1 (5 bases). V lost 2 bases and J 4 bases, leaving 18 bases between the germline ends. CDR1 and CDR2 (germline): SGHKS, YYEKEE (reference sequence). The CDR3 runs to 16 residues. The CDR3 coding sequence is TGTGCCAGCAGCTTTACGACAGACCTTACTCGCTATGGCTACACCTTC. Protein sequence: CASSFTTDLTRYGYTF.

This clone was detected only once. The rearrangement uses TRBV18 and TRBJ1-1; the match to TRBD1 covers 7 bases. Germline CDR1 KGHSH, CDR2 LQKENI. The CDR3 consists of 15 residues. J was trimmed by 5 bases and V by 2 bases; bases with no gene match: 8. The CDR3 nucleotides are TGTGCCAGCTCACCATCGGGACAGTGGGAAACTGAAGCTTTCTTT. The encoded protein is CASSPSGQWETEAFF.

This clone was recorded a few times. The CDR3 here is CASSSPGQGAPEAFF. The CDR3 DNA follows: TGTGCCAGCAGCTCCCCGGGACAGGGGGCCCCTGAAGCTTTCTTT. The rearrangement joins TRBV2 to TRBJ1-1, with TRBD1 matching 12 bases. The CDR3 consists of 15 residues. V was clipped by 6 bases and J by 6 bases; unmatched bases: 8. Germline V gene data show CDR1 as SNHLY and CDR2 as FYNNEI.

J is TRBJ2-3 and V is TRBV16; D is perhaps TRBD2 (5 bases). Germline V gene lookup returns CDR1 KGHSY and CDR2 FQNENV. V lost 4 bases and J 0 bases, leaving 11 bases between the germline ends. The CDR3 sequence is 15 residues long. CDR3 bases: TGTGCCAGCAGCCTTGTGACGGGGAGCACAGATACGCAGTATTTT. This encodes CASSLVTGSTDTQYF.

This clone occurred a few times. The V and J genes are TRBV11-2 and TRBJ1-5; no clear D. This CDR3 has 13 residues. Germline lookup yields CDR1 SGHAT and CDR2 FQNNGV. Trimming removed 3 bases at V and 1 base at J, with 4 bases between. The CDR3 DNA is TGTGCCAGCAGCTTCGGCAGCAATCAGCCCCAGCATTTT. Protein product: CASSFGSNQPQHF.

The V gene is TRBV5-5, the J gene TRBJ1-1, with a tentative D call TRBD1 (5 bases). The CDR3 covers 16 residues. The V gene's germline CDR1 is SGHKS and CDR2 YYEKEE (reference sequence). V was clipped by 5 bases and J by 2 bases, with 19 bases between them. CDR3 coding DNA: TGTGCCAGCAGACTACGCCCAGGAGGACATAACACTGAAGCTTTCTTT. It translates to CASRLRPGGHNTEAFF.

This sequence joins TRBV25-1 and TRBJ1-4, with TRBD1 matching over 8 bases. The CDR3 runs to 16 residues. J lost 2 bases, V lost 5 bases, and 7 bases had no gene match. Germline V gene data show CDR1 as MGHDK and CDR2 as SYGVNS. The CDR3 region has the DNA TGTGCCAGCAGTCGACAGGGGTGGAGGACTAATGAAAAACTGTTTTTT. It is translated as CASSRQGWRTNEKLFF.